This is a list of T cell receptor beta chains from one sample in a study of blood T cell repertoires in COVID-19. The table came from immunoSEQ multiplex PCR; TCRdb's copy has only in-frame clones and leaves some out. The sample carries roughly 180,000 clones, approximately 81% recorded once. Input material: peripheral blood. The receptors shown here come from a woman older than 75 with active or convalescent COVID-19. Each CDR3 is given with its conserved first and last residue. A D gene is named only where the DNA matches it firmly. Size is stated for part of the rows, as once, few or many counts, or as a class when the clone is expanded.

clone_size d_call j_call v_call cdr3_aa cdr3_nt
- TRBD1 TRBJ2-2 TRBV18 CASSPIRDREDSGELFF TGTGCCAGCTCTCCCATCCGGGACAGGGAGGACTCCGGGGAGCTGTTTTTT
once - TRBJ1-3 TRBV12-3/TRBV12-4 CASSFLAANTIYF TGTGCCAGCAGTTTCTTGGCCGCAAACACCATATATTTT
- - TRBJ2-1 TRBV6-2/TRBV6-3 CASSYPLEPRNQEQFF TGTGCCAGCAGTTATCCATTGGAGCCCCGGAATCAGGAGCAGTTCTTC
- - TRBJ1-1 TRBV30 CAWSEQGGRTEAFF TGTGCCTGGAGCGAACAGGGTGGGCGGACTGAAGCTTTCTTT
- TRBD1 TRBJ2-7 TRBV7-2 CASRGGRTGAYEQYF TGTGCCAGCAGAGGTGGACGGACAGGGGCGTACGAGCAGTACTTC
- - TRBJ2-1 TRBV28 CASSVPGSYNEQFF TGTGCCAGCAGTGTCCCGGGGTCCTACAATGAGCAGTTCTTC
- TRBD2 TRBJ2-7 TRBV5-1 CASSFLAGVLSEQYF TGCGCCAGCAGCTTCCTAGCGGGAGTCTTAAGCGAGCAGTACTTC
- - TRBJ2-5 TRBV5-1 CASSLGSPPQETQYF TGCGCCAGCAGTTTGGGGAGTCCTCCCCAAGAGACCCAGTACTTC
- TRBD1 TRBJ2-7 TRBV29-1 CSGAQGPYEQYF TGCAGCGGTGCACAGGGGCCATACGAGCAGTACTTC
- - TRBJ1-4 TRBV3-1/TRBV3-2 CASSLRRTSSEKLFF TGTGCCAGCAGCCTACGACGGACTTCCAGTGAAAAACTGTTTTTT
- TRBD2 TRBJ2-1 TRBV10-3 CAISKGLAGVSSGNEQFF TGTGCCATCAGTAAGGGACTAGCGGGAGTTTCATCGGGCAATGAGCAGTTCTTC
- - TRBJ2-7 TRBV23-1 CASRYTTYEQYF TGCGCCAGCAGGTACACGACCTACGAGCAGTACTTC
- - TRBJ2-5 TRBV5-1 CASSLARIQETQYF TGCGCCAGCAGCTTGGCCAGGATCCAAGAGACCCAGTACTTC
- - TRBJ1-3 TRBV9 CASSVEGQTENTIYF TGTGCCAGCAGCGTAGAAGGACAGACTGAAAACACCATATATTTT
- - TRBJ2-7 TRBV6-2/TRBV6-3 CASSYSSVLISYEQYF TGTGCCAGCAGTTACTCCTCGGTACTGATATCCTACGAGCAGTACTTC
- - TRBJ2-7 TRBV5-8 CASSADYPRGEQYF TGTGCCAGCAGCGCTGACTACCCTCGCGGCGAGCAGTACTTC